The 29 T cell receptor beta chains presented below share a single source sample, sequenced in a study of blood T cell repertoires in COVID-19. Generated by immunoSEQ multiplex PCR, the TCRdb table keeps only in-frame clones and is missing some. The table records 150,000 or so clones, roughly 89% of them present only once. Sequencing was done on a sample of peripheral blood. These receptors were obtained from a woman in her forties or fifties with acute or convalescent COVID-19.

V and J are TRBV18 and TRBJ1-1; TRBD1 aligns across 10 bases. Germline CDR1 KGHSH, CDR2 LQKENI. The CDR3 has 15 amino acids. With 4 bases clipped from V and 3 bases from J, the junction kept 5 bases outside the gene matches. CDR3 in amino acids: CASSQRQGADTEAFF. The CDR3 nucleotides are TGTGCCAGCTCACAACGACAGGGGGCCGACACTGAAGCTTTCTTT.

V is TRBV7-7 and J is TRBJ2-1; 8 bases are a match to TRBD1. The CDR3 spans 18 residues. V shed 4 bases and J 4 bases; nucleotides not matched to a gene: 15. Germline assignment: CDR1 SSHAT and CDR2 FNYEAQ (reference sequence). CDR3 DNA: TGTGCCAGCAGCTCTACGATTAAATACAGGGGGTGGTACAATGAGCAGTTCTTC. It translates to CASSSTIKYRGWYNEQFF.

This clone was picked up one time. The chain employs TRBV6-5 and TRBJ2-2; 11 bases line up with TRBD2. The CDR3 covers 15 residues. Germline V lookup: CDR1 MNHEY, CDR2 SVGAGI. The ends lost 2 bases at V and 7 bases at J; junction bases unmatched: 3. The CDR3 here is CASSYTSGSVGELFF. CDR3 bases: TGTGCCAGCAGTTACACTAGCGGGAGTGTCGGGGAGCTGTTTTTT.

The chain uses TRBV14 and TRBJ1-2; 7 bases line up with TRBD1. This CDR3 spans 14 amino acids. Germline CDR1 is SGHDN and CDR2 is FVKESK. V gave up 6 bases and J gave up 8 bases; unmatched junction bases: 12. The CDR3 DNA follows: TGTGCCAGCAGTCTAACAGGGGTCCGGATCGGCTACACCTTC. Encoded protein: CASSLTGVRIGYTF.

The V gene is TRBV10-3, the J gene TRBJ2-3, with 7 bases matching TRBD2. The J segment lost 1 base and the V segment lost 4 bases, leaving 5 bases of the junction unmatched. Germline V gene lookup returns CDR1 ENHRY and CDR2 SYGVKD. This CDR3 comprises 15 residues. The CDR3 region has the DNA TGTGCCATCAGTGGGGGGGGATGGGGCACAGATACGCAGTATTTT. This gives the protein CAISGGGWGTDTQYF.

The chain links TRBV6-5 to TRBJ2-7; 7 bases are shared with TRBD1. The CDR3 runs 14 residues. V gave up 4 bases and J gave up 3 bases; unmatched junction bases: 6. Germline lookup yields CDR1 MNHEY and CDR2 SVGAGI. CDR3 sequence: CASSSTGQNYEQYF. CDR3 bases: TGTGCCAGCAGTTCCACGGGACAGAACTACGAGCAGTACTTC.

This chain uses TRBV7-8 with TRBJ2-5; D gene uncertain. V was cut by 4 bases and J by 5 bases, with 8 bases left in between. The germline V gene has CDR1 SGHVS and CDR2 FQNEAQ. This CDR3 is built from 12 residues. In DNA form, the CDR3 reads TGTGCCAGCAGCTACTTCCTGGAGACCCAGTACTTC. Translated: CASSYFLETQYF.

This clone was detected once. V usage is TRBV19 and J usage is TRBJ1-6, with D perhaps matching TRBD1 (5 bases). Per germline, CDR1 LNHDA and CDR2 SQIVND (reference sequence). The CDR3 contains 13 residues. V was clipped by 7 bases and J by 7 bases, with 11 bases between them. CDR3 region: CASKGDSNSPLHF. DNA for the CDR3: TGTGCCAGTAAAGGGGACTCAAATTCACCCCTCCACTTT.

The rearrangement links TRBV14 to TRBJ1-6; the D is unclear. In germline, CDR1 is SGHDN, CDR2 FVKESK. The V end was cut by 5 bases, the J end by 14 bases, with 19 bases between. The CDR3 loop spans 14 amino acids. CDR3 residues: CASSTVQTPSSLHF. In DNA form, the CDR3 reads TGTGCCAGCAGCACGGTACAGACCCCATCATCCCTCCACTTT.

The chain employs TRBV19 and TRBJ1-2; 8 bases align to TRBD1. J gave up 0 bases and V 5 bases, and 8 bases lay outside the gene matches. The germline V gene has CDR1 LNHDA and CDR2 SQIVND (reference sequence). CDR3 size: 16 residues. This CDR3 reads CASSPRGQATNYGYTF. For the CDR3, the DNA is TGTGCCAGTAGTCCTAGGGGACAGGCAACTAACTATGGCTACACCTTC.

V is TRBV24-1 and J is TRBJ2-2; D not resolved. The CDR3 consists of 14 residues. Germline V lookup: CDR1 KGHDR, CDR2 SFDVKD. Trimming stripped 4 bases from V and 5 bases from J, with 10 bases between. The CDR3 DNA is TGTGCCACCAGTGAGGCTAGAGAAACCGGGGAGCTGTTTTTT. Amino acid sequence: CATSEARETGELFF.

J is TRBJ2-1 and V is TRBV28; TRBD2 aligns across 11 bases. Germline V CDR1 and CDR2: MDHEN, SYDVKM. The V segment lost 5 bases and the J segment 9 bases; nucleotides outside the gene matches: 6. The CDR3 totals 14 residues. The chain's CDR3 is CASSRSGGAPEQFF. CDR3 nucleotides: TGTGCCAGCAGTCGTAGCGGGGGGGCCCCTGAGCAGTTCTTC.

This sequence joins TRBV5-6 and TRBJ2-5; a possible D gene is TRBD1 (5 bases). The CDR3 spans 14 residues. Germline loops: CDR1 SGHDT, CDR2 YYEEEE. Trimming shortened V by 4 bases and J by 1 base, and 11 bases separated the two germline ends. Written as DNA, the CDR3 is TGTGCCAGCAGCAAGCAGGGCGCCCAAGAGACCCAGTACTTC. This codes for CASSKQGAQETQYF.

Points on this clone: One end of the junction varies from germline; a read error may be responsible. The chain recombines TRBV5-1 with TRBJ2-7, with TRBD1 as a possible D gene (6 bases). Germline CDR1 and CDR2: SGHRS and YFSETQ. The CDR3 loop spans 12 amino acids. The CDR3 sequence: CASRLDSYEQYF. In nucleotides, the CDR3 is TGCGCCAGCAGATTGGACAGCTACGAGCAGTACTTC.

CDR3 amino acids: CASSEGQEEKLFF. As DNA, the CDR3 is TGTGCCAGCAGTGAAGGACAGGAGGAAAAACTGTTTTTT. This chain connects TRBV2 to TRBJ1-4; D is perhaps TRBD1 (6 bases). The CDR3 spans 13 residues. Trimming left V 1 base short and J 8 bases short, with 8 bases between. Per germline, CDR1 SNHLY and CDR2 FYNNEI.

This clone was found once. This CDR3 reads CASSQPHSGRVTDTQYF. The CDR3 nucleotides are TGTGCCAGCAGCCAGCCCCATAGCGGGAGGGTCACAGATACGCAGTATTTT. This rearrangement joins TRBV4-2 to TRBJ2-3; 11 bases line up with TRBD2. The CDR3 has 17 residues. Germline trimming cut 3 bases from V and 2 bases from J; bases unmatched to any gene: 7. Per the germline V gene, CDR1 is LGHNA and CDR2 is YNFKEQ.

The chain recombines TRBV2 with TRBJ2-5; the D is unclear. The germline V gene has CDR1 SNHLY and CDR2 FYNNEI. The CDR3 spans 14 residues. Trimming stripped 5 bases from V and 0 bases from J, with 10 bases between. CDR3 loop: CASSPFLYQETQYF. The CDR3 region has the DNA TGTGCCAGCAGTCCCTTTTTGTACCAAGAGACCCAGTACTTC.

This clone was found once. This rearrangement joins TRBV9 to TRBJ2-1; TRBD2 agrees at 11 bases. This CDR3 is 17 amino acids long. Germline V gives CDR1 SGDLS, CDR2 YYNGEE. The V gene end was trimmed by 3 bases and the J gene end by 4 bases; junction bases not matched to a gene: 9. The CDR3 bases are TGTGCCAGCAGCGCATCTCTAGCGGGAGGACCTTACAATGAGCAGTTCTTC. It yields the protein CASSASLAGGPYNEQFF.

J is TRBJ1-1 and V is TRBV9, with 7 bases aligning to TRBD1. This CDR3 contains 13 residues. The J segment lost 4 bases and the V segment lost 5 bases, leaving 5 bases of the junction unmatched. Per germline, CDR1 SGDLS and CDR2 YYNGEE. The CDR3 DNA sequence: TGTGCCAGCAGACCACAGGGGTCCACTGAAGCTTTCTTT. As protein: CASRPQGSTEAFF.

This clone was recorded once. The J gene is TRBJ1-2, the V gene TRBV14; 9 bases fit TRBD1. CDR1 is SGHDN, CDR2 FVKESK, per germline. With 4 bases clipped from V and 7 bases from J, the junction kept 7 bases outside the gene matches. The CDR3 extends over 14 amino acids. The DNA of the CDR3 is TGTGCCAGCAGCCCCCGGGACAGGGTCGCTGGCTACACCTTC. Protein product: CASSPRDRVAGYTF. Full variable domain (outside the CDR3, taken from reference TRBV14 and TRBJ1-2): EAGVTQFPSHSVIEKGQTVTLRCDPISGHDNLYWYRRVMGKEIKFLLHFVKESKQDESGMPNNRFLAERTGGTYSTLKVQPAELEDSGVYFCASSPRDRVAGYTFGSGTRLTVV.

This clone was seen a single time. This chain uses TRBV7-2 with TRBJ1-1; TRBD1 might be the D (6 bases). V was cut by 3 bases and J by 1 base, with 12 bases left in between. CDR1 is SGHTA, CDR2 FQGNSA, per germline. This CDR3 spans 15 amino acids. CDR3 bases: TGTGCCAGCAGCTTGCAAAGGGGGGGGAACACTGAAGCTTTCTTT. It translates to CASSLQRGGNTEAFF.

The CDR3 DNA reads as TGTGCCAGCAGTTTCGACAGCTCCAATCAGCCCCAGCATTTT. This gives the protein CASSFDSSNQPQHF. The chain employs TRBV6-2 or TRBV6-3 and TRBJ1-5; TRBD1 is a possible D gene (5 bases). In germline, CDR1 is MNHEY, CDR2 SVGEGT. Trimming removed 4 bases from V and 3 bases from J, with 10 bases in between. This CDR3 is built from 14 residues.

This rearrangement joins TRBV11-2 to TRBJ1-1; 7 bases align to TRBD1. The V gene end was trimmed by 3 bases and the J gene end by 0 bases; junction bases not matched to a gene: 1. Per germline, CDR1 SGHAT and CDR2 FQNNGV. The CDR3 length is 14 residues. The CDR3 DNA follows: TGTGCCAGCAGCTTGGGACAGCTGAACACTGAAGCTTTCTTT. Residues: CASSLGQLNTEAFF.

This chain connects TRBV6-6 to TRBJ2-3; D perhaps matches TRBD2 (6 bases). Germline CDR1 is MNHNY and CDR2 is SVGAGI (reference sequence). This CDR3 is built from 15 residues. The germline V and J ends were trimmed by 7 bases and 1 base, with 15 bases remaining between them. CDR3 loop: CASTNRDLGTDTQYF. The DNA of the CDR3 is TGTGCCAGCACTAACCGGGACTTAGGCACAGATACGCAGTATTTT.

The chain joins TRBV7-8 to TRBJ1-1; tentatively, D is TRBD1 (5 bases). CDR3 length: 14 amino acids. CDR1 and CDR2 (germline): SGHVS, FQNEAQ. Between the trimmed V and J ends, which lost 2 bases and 1 base, there was a span of 8 bases. The CDR3 loop reads CASSLLGPNTEAFF. CDR3 nucleotides: TGTGCCAGCAGCTTATTGGGGCCGAACACTGAAGCTTTCTTT.

V is TRBV2 and J is TRBJ2-1, with D unclear. V was clipped by 3 bases and J by 0 bases, with 6 bases between them. The CDR3 extends over 14 amino acids. Germline CDR1 is SNHLY and CDR2 is FYNNEI. CDR3 DNA: TGTGCCAGCAGTGATGAGAGCTCCTACAATGAGCAGTTCTTC. Translation gives CASSDESSYNEQFF.

This chain uses TRBV12-3 or TRBV12-4 with TRBJ2-7; 8 bases are shared with TRBD1. The CDR3 spans 13 residues. The V segment lost 7 bases and the J segment 2 bases; nucleotides outside the gene matches: 4. Here the CDR3 reads CASTTGAAYEQYF. CDR3 DNA: TGTGCCAGCACGACAGGGGCAGCCTACGAGCAGTACTTC.

The J gene is TRBJ1-2, the V gene TRBV6-2 or TRBV6-3; tentatively, D is TRBD1 (6 bases). This CDR3 contains 13 residues. V was trimmed by 2 bases and J by 5 bases, leaving 9 bases between them. Germline V CDR1 and CDR2: MNHEY, SVGEGT. CDR3 residues: CASSYDRRYGYTF. In DNA, the CDR3 is TGTGCCAGCAGTTACGACAGGCGGTATGGCTACACCTTC.

This sequence joins TRBV24-1 and TRBJ2-5, with TRBD2 identical over 11 bases. Germline CDR1 is KGHDR and CDR2 is SFDVKD. Unmatched junction bases numbered 4, after V lost 10 bases and J lost 4 bases. The CDR3 has 13 residues. The CDR3 reads CATSGGAVETQYF. CDR3 coding DNA: TGTGCCACTAGCGGGGGGGCCGTAGAGACCCAGTACTTC.